The clone carrying this T cell receptor (beta chain) was detected many times. The data were taken from a study of early T cells in non-severe SARS-CoV-2 infection. Individual cDNA molecules received unique molecular identifiers during library preparation. From the 5' RACE reads, TCRdb called clonotypes with MiXCR, one entry per CDR3 protein. The table lists more than 50,000 distinct CDR3 sequences, around 6% of them singletons. The material sequenced was whole blood. The source is an adult who was a healthcare worker with PCR-confirmed SARS-CoV-2 infection or an uninfected control (not recorded which).

The DNA of the CDR3 is TGTGCCAGCACTCCAGGGGGGAATGAGCAGTTCTTC. Its protein product is CASTPGGNEQFF. The gene calls are TRBV12-3 or TRBV12-4 and TRBJ2-1; D might be TRBD1 (7 bases). This CDR3 has 12 residues. V dropped 7 bases and J dropped 7 bases, with 11 bases sitting between them.